This T cell receptor (beta chain) was obtained from a study of identifying expanded T cells in peripheral blood. Germline CDR1 reads SGHRS; CDR2 reads YFSETQ. V lost 3 bases, J lost 8 bases, and 14 bases stayed unmatched. This CDR3 has 16 amino acids. The sample holds one count of this clone. Repertoires were generated with immunoSEQ multiplex PCR, while TCRdb's copy carries only in-frame clones and drops some. The sample lists about 47,000 clones, roughly 82% occurring once. The chain has TRBV5-1 and TRBJ1-2, with 9 bases aligning to TRBD1. The receptor comes from a person aged 18-69 years in good health. Material: blood. In nucleotides, the CDR3 is TGCGCCAGCAGCTCCGACACGACAGGGGGGATAAGGGGCTACACCTTC. It translates to CASSSDTTGGIRGYTF.